This TCR beta chain was recovered during a study of T cells after yellow fever vaccination. Overall study context: The fractions with low cell numbers were processed using SMART-Seq v4 Ultra Low Input.

Using its own MiXCR run on the 5' RACE reads, TCRdb lists one record per CDR3 protein. The sample records about 360,000 distinct CDR3 sequences, about 6.2% being singletons. This clonotype appeared a few times. Its antigen is not known. This CDR3 comprises 14 residues. With V trimmed by 1 base and J by 14 bases, 11 bases remained unmatched. Study-level points and caveats: Once the booster was given, most primary-vaccination clones reappeared, at about 96% for CD4 and more than 85% for CD8. Contaminants from the bulk population, in the form of abundant clonotypes, could be found in FACS-sorted repertoires. Some clonotypes were seen in both the CD4 and the CD8 compartments. These made up a small share and likely arose from convergent recombination.

This chain connects TRBV12-3 or TRBV12-4 to TRBJ2-1; TRBD1 agrees at 7 bases. The specimen comprised PBMCs, sampled 5 days after the yellow fever booster vaccination. The origin of this receptor is a man aged 30 to 39 who received the YFV17D yellow fever vaccine. The CDR3 DNA reads as TGTGCCAGCAGTTTAGTAGGGGGCGATCTCCGGGAGTTCTTC. Translated, it gives CASSLVGGDLREFF.